This T cell receptor (beta chain) was obtained from a study of T cells after yellow fever vaccination. Broader study findings: Weaker overall was a secondary response that nonetheless peaked faster, on day 5 versus 15.

A few counts support this clonotype. What it binds is unknown. Each CDR3 protein is one row after TCRdb ran MiXCR on the 5' RACE reads. The sample yields hundreds of thousands of distinct CDR3 sequences, approximately 13% seen once. V lost 10 bases and J 5 bases, leaving 21 bases between the germline ends. The CDR3 loop spans 15 amino acids. Germline-derived CDR1 and CDR2 are MNHGY and SVAAGI. The clonotype originates from a young man who received the YFV17D yellow fever vaccine. J is TRBJ2-1 and V is TRBV6-9, with a tentative D call TRBD2 (5 bases). Sequencing was performed on PBMCs, taken on the day of the yellow fever booster vaccination. CDR3 bases: TGTGCCATCCCCCCAAGGAAGCGGCCGCACAATGAGCAGTTCTTC. Its translation: CAIPPRKRPHNEQFF.